This record looks at one TCR beta chain sequence and its context. This entry is derived from a study of blood T cell repertoires in COVID-19. Overall study context: Collection of acute and convalescent COVID-19 samples took place in the United States, Italy and Spain. PBMCs, B-cell-depleted T cells, or T cells provided the cDNA or gDNA that made up the material.

Trimming pared 7 bases from V and 7 bases from J, leaving 11 bases between. The CDR3 contains 13 residues. Germline V gene data show CDR1 as LNHDA and CDR2 as SQIVND (reference sequence). Original methodology: Reference gene primer amplification in the assay estimated nucleated cell counts. The data were produced by immunoSEQ multiplex PCR, yet TCRdb's version contains in-frame clones alone and is incomplete. The DNA gave D and trimming, while V, J and clone size come from that table. The data contain 140,000 to 150,000 clones, just under 85% of them singletons. This receptor was taken from a woman aged 40 to 50 with active or convalescent COVID-19. The J gene is TRBJ1-6, the V gene TRBV19, with D maybe TRBD1 (6 bases). Sequenced input: peripheral blood. This chain's CDR3 is CASKEGGNSPLHF. The CDR3 DNA reads TGTGCCAGTAAAGAAGGGGGAAATTCACCCCTCCACTTT.